One and the same sample provided the 30 T cell receptor beta chains below, sequenced in a study of PD-L1 blockade in urothelial cancer. Time point of the sample: peripheral blood 6 weeks after treatment start. Repertoires were generated with immunoSEQ multiplex PCR, while TCRdb's copy carries only in-frame clones and drops some. The sample shows approximately 110,000 clones, approximately 90% of them seen only once. The source material was PBMCs, sampled around atezolizumab (anti-PD-L1) treatment. All receptors come from a man aged 55 to 70 with urothelial cancer.

The chain employs TRBV27 and TRBJ2-3, with 12 bases that match TRBD2. This CDR3 contains 16 residues. The germline gives CDR1 MNHEY, CDR2 SMNVEV (reference sequence). Unmatched junction bases numbered 6, after V lost 7 bases and J lost 1 base. DNA of the CDR3: TGTGCCAGCACTTTCCGGACTAGCGGGGGCACAGATACGCAGTATTTT. It codes for CASTFRTSGGTDTQYF.

The chain couples TRBV5-4 to TRBJ2-1; tentatively, D is TRBD1 (6 bases). The CDR3 covers 12 residues. Germline CDR1 SGHNT, CDR2 YYREEE (reference sequence). Trimming stripped 4 bases from V and 9 bases from J, with 11 bases between. CDR3 bases: TGTGCCAGCAGCATCGGACAGACTGAGCAGTTCTTC. This translates into CASSIGQTEQFF.

The gene calls are TRBV6-5 and TRBJ2-3; 8 bases fit TRBD2. The CDR3 length is 15 residues. J lost 3 bases, V lost 2 bases, and 4 bases had no gene match. Germline V lookup: CDR1 MNHEY, CDR2 SVGAGI. CDR3 sequence (DNA): TGTGCCAGCAGTTACATTGGCGGGGGGACAGATACGCAGTATTTT. Translating it yields CASSYIGGGTDTQYF.

The chain joins TRBV2 to TRBJ2-7; 14 nucleotides line up with TRBD2. J lost 7 bases, V lost 4 bases, and 3 bases had no gene match. The CDR3 runs 14 residues. Germline V gives CDR1 SNHLY, CDR2 FYNNEI. The CDR3 coding sequence is TGTGCCAGCAGTGGGGGACTAGCGGGAGTTGAGCAGTACTTC. As protein: CASSGGLAGVEQYF.

V and J are TRBV10-3 and TRBJ1-2; 8 bases line up with TRBD1. The J segment lost 3 bases and the V segment lost 5 bases, leaving 5 bases of the junction unmatched. The CDR3 has 14 residues. Germline V gene lookup returns CDR1 ENHRY and CDR2 SYGVKD. The chain's CDR3 is CAISNATGDYGYTF. CDR3 coding DNA: TGTGCCATCAGTAACGCGACAGGGGACTATGGCTACACCTTC.

The chain employs TRBV10-3 and TRBJ2-1; TRBD1 aligns across 8 bases. The CDR3 is 15 amino acids. V lost 6 bases and J lost 2; bases outside the gene matches: 6. Germline V gene lookup returns CDR1 ENHRY and CDR2 SYGVKD. The CDR3 spells CAISMTGEAYNEQFF. CDR3 sequence (DNA): TGTGCCATCAGCATGACAGGGGAGGCCTACAATGAGCAGTTCTTC.

V and J are TRBV10-1 and TRBJ2-7, with a weak D call TRBD2 (5 bases). Germline-derived CDR1 and CDR2 are WNHNN and SYGVQD (reference sequence). Trimming left V 8 bases short and J 6 bases short, with 14 bases between. The CDR3 is 12 amino acids. CDR3 DNA sequence: TGCGCCAGCTCTACGGGGAACTCCGAGCAGTACTTC. It codes for CASSTGNSEQYF.

V and J are TRBV5-1 and TRBJ2-3; D gene unclear. This CDR3 region has 13 residues. Trimming shortened V by 4 bases and J by 6 bases, and 12 bases separated the two germline ends. CDR1 is SGHRS and CDR2 is YFSETQ in the germline V gene. CDR3 in DNA: TGCGCCAGCAGCATTCGAGCGTCGGATACGCAGTATTTT. This gives the protein CASSIRASDTQYF. Full variable domain (outside the CDR3, taken from reference TRBV5-1 and TRBJ2-3): KAGVTQTPRYLIKTRGQQVTLSCSPISGHRSVSWYQQTPGQGLQFLFEYFSETQRNKGNFPGRFSGRQFSNSRSEMNVSTLELGDSALYLCASSIRASDTQYFGPGTRLTVL.

This clone was counted a single time. DNA of the CDR3: TGTGCCACCAGCAGACTTGCTTCGAGACAGCCATCCTACGAGCAGTACTTC. The encoded protein is CATSRLASRQPSYEQYF. The gene calls are TRBV15 and TRBJ2-7; D is perhaps TRBD1 (5 bases). Looked up from germline, CDR1 is LNHNV and CDR2 is YYDKDF (reference sequence). The CDR3 is 17 amino acids. Trimming took 2 bases from V and 1 from J, leaving 18 bases between them.

This chain links TRBV6-1 with TRBJ1-2; tentative D call: TRBD1 (6 bases). Trimming shortened V by 5 bases and J by 0 bases, and 10 bases separated the two germline ends. The CDR3 is made up of 14 amino acids. Per the germline V gene, CDR1 is MNHNS and CDR2 is SASEGT. CDR3 sequence reads: CASSKGVANYGYTF. The CDR3, as DNA: TGTGCCAGCAGTAAGGGGGTCGCTAACTATGGCTACACCTTC.

This sequence joins TRBV28 and TRBJ2-7, with 11 positions matching TRBD2. The germline V gene has CDR1 MDHEN and CDR2 SYDVKM. This CDR3 has 17 residues. V was clipped by 6 bases and J by 3 bases; unmatched bases: 13. CDR3 sequence (DNA): TGTGCCAGCAGCCTAGGTTCTAGCGGGAGGTTTAACTACGAGCAGTACTTC. Its translation: CASSLGSSGRFNYEQYF.

The chain combines TRBV6-5 with TRBJ1-2, with TRBD1 matching over 8 bases. The CDR3 covers 14 residues. V was clipped by 2 bases and J by 9 bases; unmatched bases: 8. Germline values: CDR1 MNHEY, CDR2 SVGAGI. DNA of the CDR3: TGTGCCAGCAGTTACCCCGACAGGGGTTCGAGCTACACCTTC. Translating gives CASSYPDRGSSYTF.

The CDR3 reads CASSASSNTEAFF. The CDR3 DNA follows: TGCGCCAGCAGTGCGTCCTCGAACACTGAAGCTTTCTTT. The chain uses TRBV10-1 and TRBJ1-1; D not certain. The CDR3 runs to 13 residues. Germline V lookup: CDR1 WNHNN, CDR2 SYGVQD (reference sequence). The V end was cut by 4 bases, the J end by 1 base, with 7 bases between.

This clone came up once. The gene calls are TRBV5-4 and TRBJ1-5, with TRBD1 matching over 9 bases. Germline CDR1 and CDR2: SGHNT and YYREEE (reference sequence). The CDR3 is 15 residues long. J was trimmed by 6 bases and V by 4 bases; bases with no gene match: 8. CDR3: CASSPGGTGPQPQHF. CDR3 coding DNA: TGTGCCAGCAGCCCTGGTGGGACAGGGCCTCAGCCCCAGCATTTT.

The CDR3, as DNA: TGTGCCAGCAGCTTCGGCCCAGGGGAGGGAGATACGCAGTATTTT. It is translated as CASSFGPGEGDTQYF. This chain joins TRBV5-5 and TRBJ2-3, with D perhaps matching TRBD2 (7 bases). The CDR3 sequence is 15 residues long. V was trimmed by 2 bases and J by 5 bases, leaving 15 bases between them. Germline assignment: CDR1 SGHKS and CDR2 YYEKEE (reference sequence).

V usage is TRBV9 and J usage is TRBJ2-1; 8 bases are a match to TRBD2. V dropped 0 bases and J dropped 3; count of bases not matched to a gene: 5. This CDR3 comprises 16 residues. CDR1 and CDR2 from the germline V gene are SGDLS and YYNGEE. The CDR3 sequence is CASSVGIGTSYNEQFF. CDR3 coding DNA: TGTGCCAGCAGCGTAGGAATCGGGACTAGCTACAATGAGCAGTTCTTC.

The chain combines TRBV10-3 with TRBJ2-4; 16 bases fit TRBD2. V dropped 6 bases and J dropped 2; count of bases not matched to a gene: 7. Germline CDR1 reads ENHRY; CDR2 reads SYGVKD. This CDR3 region has 18 residues. In DNA form, the CDR3 reads TGTGCCATCAGACCGGGACTAGCGGGAGGGCCCCCCAAAAACATTCAGTACTTC. Translation gives CAIRPGLAGGPPKNIQYF.

In this sample, this clone turned up a few times. The chain links TRBV19 to TRBJ1-1; 7 bases agree with TRBD1. Germline-derived CDR1 and CDR2 are LNHDA and SQIVND (reference sequence). J was trimmed by 4 bases and V by 9 bases; bases with no gene match: 8. This CDR3 has 13 residues. In DNA form, the CDR3 reads TGTGCCAGCAGGGACAGTGGGGGCACTGAAGCTTTCTTT. Protein product: CASRDSGGTEAFF.

This chain links TRBV27 with TRBJ1-6; 7 bases line up with TRBD1. V was clipped by 5 bases and J by 6 bases; unmatched bases: 10. The CDR3 length is 16 residues. The germline V gene encodes CDR1 MNHEY and CDR2 SMNVEV (reference sequence). In DNA, the CDR3 is TGTGCCAGCAGTCCCCCCGGGACAGACCCTAATTCACCCCTCCACTTT. This sequence encodes CASSPPGTDPNSPLHF.

The chain joins TRBV6-1 to TRBJ2-7; D uncertain. V was clipped by 2 bases and J by 9 bases, with 14 bases between them. This CDR3 is 13 amino acids long. Germline loops: CDR1 MNHNS, CDR2 SASEGT. The CDR3 nucleotides are TGTGCCAGCAGTGAACTGCGAGACACCCGGCAGTACTTC. Its translation is CASSELRDTRQYF.

The genes are TRBV7-2 and TRBJ2-1, with D possibly matching TRBD1 (6 bases). Trimming cost V 3 bases and J 6 bases, with 15 bases left between them. Germline assignment: CDR1 SGHTA and CDR2 FQGNSA. The CDR3 covers 15 residues. The CDR3 DNA reads as TGTGCCAGCAGCTTTGACCGGAGAGGGGGCAATGAGCAGTTCTTC. Amino acids: CASSFDRRGGNEQFF.

In its sample, this clone was seen once. The chain recombines TRBV14 with TRBJ2-1; possible D gene TRBD2, 6 bases. CDR1 is SGHDN, CDR2 FVKESK, per germline. This CDR3 spans 12 amino acids. Trimming left V 4 bases short and J 7 bases short, with 8 bases between. The CDR3, as DNA: TGTGCCAGCAGCCCGGGACTGAATGAGCAGTTCTTC. It translates to CASSPGLNEQFF.

The J gene is TRBJ1-4, the V gene TRBV6-1; D is possibly TRBD1 (5 bases). The germline V and J ends were trimmed by 5 bases and 0 bases, with 10 bases remaining between them. This CDR3 region has 15 residues. CDR1 and CDR2 (germline): MNHNS, SASEGT. The CDR3: CASSQDRATNEKLFF. The CDR3 bases are TGTGCCAGCAGTCAAGACAGAGCAACTAATGAAAAACTGTTTTTT.

This clone was seen only once. As DNA, the CDR3 is TGTGCCAGCAGAAACAGGGGATTAGGCTACACCTTC. It translates to CASRNRGLGYTF. V and J are TRBV5-8 and TRBJ1-2; TRBD1 matches at 7 bases. Germline V gene data show CDR1 as SGHTS and CDR2 as YDEGEE. The V gene end was trimmed by 5 bases and the J gene end by 8 bases; junction bases not matched to a gene: 6. This CDR3 is built from 12 residues.

CDR3 residues: CASSFGGGSGDEQFF. CDR3 nucleotides: TGTGCCAGCAGCTTCGGTGGCGGGAGTGGCGATGAGCAGTTCTTC. The V and J genes are TRBV11-2 and TRBJ2-1; 7 bases line up with TRBD2. CDR1 is SGHAT, CDR2 FQNNGV, per germline. The junction had 10 bases not matched to a gene; V was cut back by 3 bases and J by 8 bases. The CDR3 consists of 15 residues.

V is TRBV6-1 and J is TRBJ1-1, with D perhaps matching TRBD1 (5 bases). CDR1 is MNHNS and CDR2 is SASEGT in the germline V gene. V lost 5 bases, J lost 8 bases, and 12 bases lay in between. The CDR3 consists of 12 residues. CDR3 sequence (DNA): TGTGCCAGCAGTTCCAGGGTTAGGGAAGCTTTCTTT. Protein sequence: CASSSRVREAFF.

The CDR3 is CASSEMDRGSYEQYF. For the CDR3, the DNA is TGTGCCAGCAGTGAGATGGACAGGGGATCCTACGAGCAGTACTTC. The gene calls are TRBV6-1 and TRBJ2-7; 9 bases align to TRBD1. The CDR3 totals 15 residues. Trimming at V came to 3 bases and at J to 1 base, leaving 4 bases not matched to a gene. Looked up from germline, CDR1 is MNHNS and CDR2 is SASEGT.

The chain is built from TRBV7-3 and TRBJ2-1; D possibly corresponds to TRBD2 (6 bases). The germline V and J ends were trimmed by 2 bases and 6 bases, with 17 bases remaining between them. The CDR3 totals 16 residues. Germline V gene data show CDR1 as SGHTA and CDR2 as FQGTGA. Here the CDR3 DNA reads TGTGCCAGCAGCTTAGTCGCTAGCGACAGCCCCAATGAGCAGTTCTTC. Encoded protein: CASSLVASDSPNEQFF.

The V call is TRBV15, the J call TRBJ2-5, with a weak D call TRBD1 (5 bases). Between the trimmed V and J ends, which lost 5 bases and 3 bases, there was a span of 16 bases. CDR1 and CDR2 (germline): LNHNV, YYDKDF (reference sequence). This CDR3 comprises 15 residues. CDR3 in amino acids: CATSLRGSLEETQYF. CDR3 nucleotides: TGTGCCACCAGCCTAAGGGGAAGTCTAGAAGAGACCCAGTACTTC.

The rearrangement links TRBV7-9 to TRBJ2-5; 10 bases fit TRBD1. Germline-derived CDR1 and CDR2 are SEHNR and FQNEAQ (reference sequence). The CDR3 consists of 15 residues. V was clipped by 1 base and J by 4 bases; unmatched bases: 3. CDR3 sequence: CASSLGRQGAETQYF. The CDR3 DNA reads TGTGCCAGCAGCTTAGGACGACAGGGGGCAGAGACCCAGTACTTC. Variable domain in full (rest from reference TRBV7-9 and TRBJ2-5): DTGVSQNPRHKITKRGQNVTFRCDPISEHNRLYWYRQTLGQGPEFLTYFQNEAQLEKSRLLSDRFSAERPKGSFSTLEIQRTEQGDSAMYLCASSLGRQGAETQYFGPGTRLLVL.